This is a list of T cell receptor beta chains from one sample in a study of control samples from healthy donors and cancer patients. TCRdb keeps only in-frame clones here, not all; method: immunoSEQ multiplex PCR. The table has about 89,000 clones, about nine tenths seen once. The source material was blood. These receptors originate from a man younger than 45 in good health. The CDR3 runs from the conserved cysteine through the conserved F or W. A D gene is named only where the DNA matches it firmly. The size field is filled for only some rows; it gives once, few, many or a size class.

CDR3 DNA,CDR3 protein,V gene,clone size,J gene,CDR3 length,D gene
TGTGCCAGCAGCTTAGGCGTGGAGTCCGGGGAGCTGTTTTTT,CASSLGVESGELFF,TRBV7-2,NA,TRBJ2-2,14,NA
TGCGCCAGCAGCTCCGGACAAGTGGCGGACGAGCAGTACTTC,CASSSGQVADEQYF,TRBV5-1,NA,TRBJ2-7,14,NA
TGTGCCAGCAGCTTCATGGTTACGGGGGGGAACACAGATACGCAGTATTTT,CASSFMVTGGNTDTQYF,TRBV7-2,NA,TRBJ2-3,17,TRBD2
TGTGCCAGCAGCTTGGCCGCGGGGAAAAAAGAGACCCAGTACTTC,CASSLAAGKKETQYF,TRBV5-5,NA,TRBJ2-5,15,NA
TGTGCCACCAGTGATTTGGGGACAGGGGGCGCGGGGACCCAGTACTTC,CATSDLGTGGAGTQYF,TRBV24-1,NA,TRBJ2-5,16,TRBD1
TGTGCCAGCAGCCTATTGGTTAACCGGGACCGAAAAGGAGGCTACACCTTC,CASSLLVNRDRKGGYTF,TRBV4-2,once,TRBJ1-2,17,NA
TGCGCCAGCAGCTTGAGTGGTCAGGGGGGCACTGAAGCTTTCTTT,CASSLSGQGGTEAFF,TRBV5-1,NA,TRBJ1-1,15,TRBD1
TGTGCCAGCAGCGTAGGTATGACTACTGAAGCTTTCTTT,CASSVGMTTEAFF,TRBV9,NA,TRBJ1-1,13,NA
TGTGCCAGCAGCTTAACGCCGGGGGGCCACACCGGGGAGCTGTTTTTT,CASSLTPGGHTGELFF,TRBV7-3,NA,TRBJ2-2,16,NA
TGTGCCAGCAGCTTAGTAGCGGGGGGCCACTACAATGAGCAGTTCTTC,CASSLVAGGHYNEQFF,TRBV7-9,NA,TRBJ2-1,16,TRBD2
TGTGCCAGCAGTTTCCGGGGCTATGGCTACACCTTC,CASSFRGYGYTF,TRBV6-5,NA,TRBJ1-2,12,NA
TGTGCCAGCAGCTTAATAGTTGGATACAATGAGCAGTTCTTC,CASSLIVGYNEQFF,TRBV7-9,medium-sized,TRBJ2-1,14,NA
TGTGCCAGCAGTTTAGGACAGCAGTCACCCCTCCACTTT,CASSLGQQSPLHF,TRBV12-3/TRBV12-4,once,TRBJ1-6,13,NA